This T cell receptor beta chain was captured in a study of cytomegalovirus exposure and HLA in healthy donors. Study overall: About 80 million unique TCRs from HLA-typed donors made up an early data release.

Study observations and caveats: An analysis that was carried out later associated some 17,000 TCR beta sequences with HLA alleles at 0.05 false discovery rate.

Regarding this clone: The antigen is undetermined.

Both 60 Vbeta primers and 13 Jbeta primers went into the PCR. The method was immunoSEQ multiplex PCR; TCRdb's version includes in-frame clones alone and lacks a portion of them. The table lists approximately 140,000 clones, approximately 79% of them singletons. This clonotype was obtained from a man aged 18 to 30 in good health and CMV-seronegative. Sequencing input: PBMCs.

CDR3 nucleotide sequence: TGTGCCAGCTCACCGGATTACAGGGGGCCAAATGAAAAACTGTTTTTT. Protein product: CASSPDYRGPNEKLFF. The gene calls are TRBV18 and TRBJ1-4; 9 bases line up with TRBD1. Per the germline V gene, CDR1 is KGHSH and CDR2 is LQKENI. This CDR3 is built from 16 residues. V lost 3 bases and J lost 5; bases outside the gene matches: 7.